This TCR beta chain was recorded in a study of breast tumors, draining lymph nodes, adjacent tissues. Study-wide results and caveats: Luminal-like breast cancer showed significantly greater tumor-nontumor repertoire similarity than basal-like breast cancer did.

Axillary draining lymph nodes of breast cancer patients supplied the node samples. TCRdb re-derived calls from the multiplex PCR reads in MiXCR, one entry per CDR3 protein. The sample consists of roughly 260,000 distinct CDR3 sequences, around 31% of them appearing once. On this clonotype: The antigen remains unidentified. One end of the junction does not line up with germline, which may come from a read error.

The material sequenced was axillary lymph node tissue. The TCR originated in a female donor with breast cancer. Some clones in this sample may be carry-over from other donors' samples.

DNA of the CDR3: TGTGCCAGCAGCCCCACTAGCGCCACGAACACCGGGGGGCTGTTTTTT. This gives the protein CASSPTSATNTGGLFF. This chain uses TRBV27 with TRBJ2-2; TRBD2 aligns across 7 bases. The CDR3 consists of 16 residues. The germline CDR1 and CDR2 sequences are MNHEY and SMNVEV (reference sequence).